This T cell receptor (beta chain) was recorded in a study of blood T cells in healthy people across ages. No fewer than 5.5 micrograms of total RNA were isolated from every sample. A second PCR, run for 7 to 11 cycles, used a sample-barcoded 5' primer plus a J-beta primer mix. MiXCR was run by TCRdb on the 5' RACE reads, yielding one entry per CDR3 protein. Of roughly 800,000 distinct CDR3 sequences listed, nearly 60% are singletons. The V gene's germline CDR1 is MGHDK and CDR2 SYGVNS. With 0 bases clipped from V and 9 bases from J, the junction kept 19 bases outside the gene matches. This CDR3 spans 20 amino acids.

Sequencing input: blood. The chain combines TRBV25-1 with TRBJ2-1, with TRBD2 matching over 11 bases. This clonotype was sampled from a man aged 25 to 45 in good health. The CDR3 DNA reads TGTGCCAGCAGTGAATACTATGGACTAGCGGGTAAAGGCCCCATGGCTGAGCAGTTCTTC. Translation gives CASSEYYGLAGKGPMAEQFF.